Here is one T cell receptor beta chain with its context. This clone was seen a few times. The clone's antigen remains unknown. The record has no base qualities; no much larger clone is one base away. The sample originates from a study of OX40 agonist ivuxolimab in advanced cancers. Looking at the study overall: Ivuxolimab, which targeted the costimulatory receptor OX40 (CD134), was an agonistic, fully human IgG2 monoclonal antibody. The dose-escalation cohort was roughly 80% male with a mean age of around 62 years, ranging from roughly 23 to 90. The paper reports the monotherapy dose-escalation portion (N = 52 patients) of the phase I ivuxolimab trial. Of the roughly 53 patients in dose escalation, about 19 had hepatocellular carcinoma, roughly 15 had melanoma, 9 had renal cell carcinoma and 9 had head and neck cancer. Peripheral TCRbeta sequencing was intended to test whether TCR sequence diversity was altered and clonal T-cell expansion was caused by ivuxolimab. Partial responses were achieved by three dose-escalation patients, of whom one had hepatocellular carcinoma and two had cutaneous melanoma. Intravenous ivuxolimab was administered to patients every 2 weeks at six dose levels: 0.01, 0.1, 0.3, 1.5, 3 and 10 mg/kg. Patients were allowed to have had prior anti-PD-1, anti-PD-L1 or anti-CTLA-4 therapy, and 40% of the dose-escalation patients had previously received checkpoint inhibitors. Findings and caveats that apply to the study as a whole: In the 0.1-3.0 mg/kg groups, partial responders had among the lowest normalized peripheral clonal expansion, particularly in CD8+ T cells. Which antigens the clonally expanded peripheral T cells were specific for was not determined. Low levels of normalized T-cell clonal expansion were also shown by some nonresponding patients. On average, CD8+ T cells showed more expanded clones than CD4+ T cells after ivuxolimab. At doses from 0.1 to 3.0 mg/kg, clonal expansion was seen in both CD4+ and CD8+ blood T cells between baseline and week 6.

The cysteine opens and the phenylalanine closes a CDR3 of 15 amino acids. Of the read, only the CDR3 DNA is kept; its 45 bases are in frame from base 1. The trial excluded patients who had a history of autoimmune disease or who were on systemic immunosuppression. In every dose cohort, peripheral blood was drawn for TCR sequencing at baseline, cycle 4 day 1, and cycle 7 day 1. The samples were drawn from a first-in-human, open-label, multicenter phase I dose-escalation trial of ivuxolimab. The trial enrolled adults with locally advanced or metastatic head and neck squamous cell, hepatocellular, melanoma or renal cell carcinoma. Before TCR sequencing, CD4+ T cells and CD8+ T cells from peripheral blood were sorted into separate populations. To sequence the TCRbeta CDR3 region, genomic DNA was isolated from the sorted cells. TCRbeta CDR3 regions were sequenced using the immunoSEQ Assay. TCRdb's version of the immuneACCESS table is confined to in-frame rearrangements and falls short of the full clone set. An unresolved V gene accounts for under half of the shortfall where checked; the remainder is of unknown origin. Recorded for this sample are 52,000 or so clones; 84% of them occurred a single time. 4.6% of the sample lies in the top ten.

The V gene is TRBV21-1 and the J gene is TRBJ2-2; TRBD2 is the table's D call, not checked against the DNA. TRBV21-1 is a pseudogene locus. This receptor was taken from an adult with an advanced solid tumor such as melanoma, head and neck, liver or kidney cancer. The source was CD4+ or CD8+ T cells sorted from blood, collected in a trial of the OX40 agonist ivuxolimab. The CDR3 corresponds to CAGYLRTGYFGELFF. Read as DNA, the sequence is TGTGCCGGTTACCTAAGGACTGGGTATTTCGGGGAGCTGTTTTTT.